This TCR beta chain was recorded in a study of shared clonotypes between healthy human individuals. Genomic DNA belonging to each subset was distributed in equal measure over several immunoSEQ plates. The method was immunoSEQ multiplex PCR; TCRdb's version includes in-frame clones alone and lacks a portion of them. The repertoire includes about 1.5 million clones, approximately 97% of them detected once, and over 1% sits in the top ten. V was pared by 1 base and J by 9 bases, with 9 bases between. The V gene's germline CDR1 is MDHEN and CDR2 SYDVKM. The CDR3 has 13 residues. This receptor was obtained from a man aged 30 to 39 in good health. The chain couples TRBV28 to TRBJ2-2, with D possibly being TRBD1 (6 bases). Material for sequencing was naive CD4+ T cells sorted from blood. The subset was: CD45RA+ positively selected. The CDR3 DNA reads TGTGCCAGCAGTTTATCAGGGGCCAGGGAGCTGTTTTTT. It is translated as CASSLSGARELFF.